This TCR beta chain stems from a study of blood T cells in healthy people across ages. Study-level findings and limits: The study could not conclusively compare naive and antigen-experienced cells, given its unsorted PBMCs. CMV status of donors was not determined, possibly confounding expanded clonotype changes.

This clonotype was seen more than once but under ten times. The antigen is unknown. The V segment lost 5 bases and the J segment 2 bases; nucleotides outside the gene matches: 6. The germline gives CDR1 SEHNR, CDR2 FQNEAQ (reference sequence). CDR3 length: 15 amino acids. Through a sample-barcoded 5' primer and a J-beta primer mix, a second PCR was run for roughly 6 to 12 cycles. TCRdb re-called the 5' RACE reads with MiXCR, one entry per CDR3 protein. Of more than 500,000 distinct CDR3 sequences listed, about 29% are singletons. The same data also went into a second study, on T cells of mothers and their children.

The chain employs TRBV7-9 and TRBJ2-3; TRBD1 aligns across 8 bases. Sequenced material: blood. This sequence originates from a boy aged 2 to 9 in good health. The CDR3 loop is CASSPTGEVTDTQYF. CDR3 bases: TGTGCCAGCAGCCCGACAGGGGAAGTCACAGATACGCAGTATTTT.